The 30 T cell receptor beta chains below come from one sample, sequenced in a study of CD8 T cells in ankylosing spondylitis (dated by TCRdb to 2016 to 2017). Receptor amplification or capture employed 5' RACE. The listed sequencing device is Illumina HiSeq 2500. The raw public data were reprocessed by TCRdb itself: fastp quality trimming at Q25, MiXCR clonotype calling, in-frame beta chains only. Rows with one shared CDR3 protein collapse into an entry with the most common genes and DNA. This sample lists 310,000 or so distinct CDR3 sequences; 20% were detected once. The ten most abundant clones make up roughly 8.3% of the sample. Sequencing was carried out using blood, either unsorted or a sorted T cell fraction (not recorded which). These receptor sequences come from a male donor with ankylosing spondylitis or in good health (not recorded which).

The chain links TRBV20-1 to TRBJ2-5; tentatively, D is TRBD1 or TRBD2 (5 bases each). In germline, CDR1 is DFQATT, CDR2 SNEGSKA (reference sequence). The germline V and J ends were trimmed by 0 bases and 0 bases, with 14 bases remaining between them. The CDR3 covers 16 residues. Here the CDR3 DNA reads TGCAGTGCTAGAGATCCCACGGGGCGGTACCAAGAGACCCAGTACTTC. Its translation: CSARDPTGRYQETQYF.

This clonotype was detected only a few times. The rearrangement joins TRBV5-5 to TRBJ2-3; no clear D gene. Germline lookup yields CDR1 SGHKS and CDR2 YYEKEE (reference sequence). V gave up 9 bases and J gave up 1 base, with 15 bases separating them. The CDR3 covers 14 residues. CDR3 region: CATSPSPGTDTQYF. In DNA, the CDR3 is TGTGCCACCTCCCCGTCCCCTGGCACAGATACGCAGTATTTT.

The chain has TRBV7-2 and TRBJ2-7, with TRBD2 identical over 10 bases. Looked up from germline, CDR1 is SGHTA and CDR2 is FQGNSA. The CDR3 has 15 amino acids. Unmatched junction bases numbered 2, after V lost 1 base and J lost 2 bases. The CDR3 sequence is CASSLGSGGAYEQYV. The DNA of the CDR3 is TGTGCCAGCAGCTTAGGGAGCGGGGGGGCCTACGAGCAGTACGTC.

CDR3 amino acids: CASSPRSASTDTQYF. The DNA for the CDR3 is TGTGCCAGTAGTCCCCGCTCAGCCAGCACAGATACGCAGTATTTT. The chain is built from TRBV19 and TRBJ2-3; D unresolved. Germline-derived CDR1 and CDR2 are LNHDA and SQIVND (reference sequence). Trimming cost V 5 bases and J 0 bases, with 12 bases left between them. The CDR3 totals 15 residues.

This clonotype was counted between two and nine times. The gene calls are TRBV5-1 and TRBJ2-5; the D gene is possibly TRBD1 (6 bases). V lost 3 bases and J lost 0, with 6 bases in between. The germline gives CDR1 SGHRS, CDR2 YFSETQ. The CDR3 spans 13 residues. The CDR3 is CASSWDNQETQYF. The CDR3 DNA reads TGCGCCAGCAGCTGGGACAACCAAGAGACCCAGTACTTC.

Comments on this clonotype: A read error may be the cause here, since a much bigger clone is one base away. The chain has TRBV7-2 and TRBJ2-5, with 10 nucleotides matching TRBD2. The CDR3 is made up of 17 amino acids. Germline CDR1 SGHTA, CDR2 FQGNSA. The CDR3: CVSSSDLGTSEQETQYF. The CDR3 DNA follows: TGTGTCAGCAGCTCCGACCTTGGGACTAGCGAACAAGAGACCCAGTACTTC.

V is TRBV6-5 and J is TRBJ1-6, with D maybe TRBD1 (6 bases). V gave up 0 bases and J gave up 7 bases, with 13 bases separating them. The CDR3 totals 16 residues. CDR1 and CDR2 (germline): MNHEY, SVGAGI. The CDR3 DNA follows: TGTGCCAGCAGTTACTCCCCAGGGGCGGGGAATTCACCCCTCCACTTT. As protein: CASSYSPGAGNSPLHF.

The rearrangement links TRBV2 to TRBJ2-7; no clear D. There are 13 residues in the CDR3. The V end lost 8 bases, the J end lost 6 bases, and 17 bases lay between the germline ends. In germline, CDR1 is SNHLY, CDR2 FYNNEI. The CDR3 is CASLIATGTEQYV. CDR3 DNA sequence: TGTGCCAGCCTAATTGCCACGGGCACCGAGCAGTACGTC.

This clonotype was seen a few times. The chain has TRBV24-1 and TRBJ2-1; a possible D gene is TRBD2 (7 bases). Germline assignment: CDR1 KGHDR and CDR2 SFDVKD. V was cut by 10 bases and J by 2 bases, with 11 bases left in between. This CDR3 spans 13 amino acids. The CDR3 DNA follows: TGTGCCACGGGGGAGGGGGCCTACAATGAGCAGTTCTTC. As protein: CATGEGAYNEQFF.

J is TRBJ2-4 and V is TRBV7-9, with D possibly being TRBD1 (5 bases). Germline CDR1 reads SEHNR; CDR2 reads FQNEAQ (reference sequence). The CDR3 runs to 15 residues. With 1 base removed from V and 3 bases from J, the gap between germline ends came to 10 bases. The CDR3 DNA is TGTGCCAGCAGCTTAGAAGGGGTTGGCAAAAACATTCAGTACTTC. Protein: CASSLEGVGKNIQYF.

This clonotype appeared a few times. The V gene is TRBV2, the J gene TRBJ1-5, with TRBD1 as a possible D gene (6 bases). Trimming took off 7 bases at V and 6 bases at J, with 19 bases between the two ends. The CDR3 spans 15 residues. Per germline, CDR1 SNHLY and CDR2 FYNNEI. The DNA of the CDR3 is TGTGCCAGCACCGGGGGCGGGGTCGGAGGTCAGCCCCAGCATTTT. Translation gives CASTGGGVGGQPQHF.

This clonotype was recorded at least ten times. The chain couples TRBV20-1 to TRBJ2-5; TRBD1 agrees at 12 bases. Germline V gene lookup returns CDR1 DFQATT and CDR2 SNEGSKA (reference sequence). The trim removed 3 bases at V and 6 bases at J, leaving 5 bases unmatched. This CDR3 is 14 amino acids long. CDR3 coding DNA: TGCAGTGCTAGGGAGGGACAGGGGGCAAAGACCCAGTACTTC. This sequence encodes CSAREGQGAKTQYF.

CDR3 in DNA: TGCGCCAGCGGATACACAGCGAACACCGGGGAGCTGTTTTTT. The encoded protein is CASGYTANTGELFF. V gene TRBV5-1 combines with J gene TRBJ2-2; no definite D call. Germline lookup yields CDR1 SGHRS and CDR2 YFSETQ. V was shortened by 7 bases and J by 0 bases, with 10 bases between the two germline ends. This CDR3 has 14 amino acids.

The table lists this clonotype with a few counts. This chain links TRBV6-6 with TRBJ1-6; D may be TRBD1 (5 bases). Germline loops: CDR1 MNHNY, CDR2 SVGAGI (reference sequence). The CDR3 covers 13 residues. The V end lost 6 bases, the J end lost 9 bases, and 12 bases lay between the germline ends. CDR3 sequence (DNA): TGTGCCAGCAGCAGCAGAGGGGTTTCACCCCTCCACTTT. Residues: CASSSRGVSPLHF.

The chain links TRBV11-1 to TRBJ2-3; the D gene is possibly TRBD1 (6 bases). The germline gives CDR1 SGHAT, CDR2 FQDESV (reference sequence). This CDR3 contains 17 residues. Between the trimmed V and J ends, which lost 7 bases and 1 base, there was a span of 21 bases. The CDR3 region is CASNGINPGHRTDTQYF. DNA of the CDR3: TGTGCCAGCAATGGAATAAATCCGGGACACCGCACAGATACGCAGTATTTT.

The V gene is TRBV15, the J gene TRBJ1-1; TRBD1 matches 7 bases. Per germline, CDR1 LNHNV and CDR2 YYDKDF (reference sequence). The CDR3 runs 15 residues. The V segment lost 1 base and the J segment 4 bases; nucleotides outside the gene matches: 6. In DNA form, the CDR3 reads TGTGCCACCAGCAGAGTTGAGGGGGCAGGCACTGAAGCTTTCTTT. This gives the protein CATSRVEGAGTEAFF.

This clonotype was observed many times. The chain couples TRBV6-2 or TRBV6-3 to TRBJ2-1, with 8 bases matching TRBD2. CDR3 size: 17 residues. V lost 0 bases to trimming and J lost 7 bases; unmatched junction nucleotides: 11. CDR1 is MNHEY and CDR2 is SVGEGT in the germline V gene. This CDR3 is CASSYSNVAGPPNEQFF. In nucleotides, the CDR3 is TGTGCCAGCAGTTACTCGAACGTAGCGGGGCCACCAAATGAGCAGTTCTTC.

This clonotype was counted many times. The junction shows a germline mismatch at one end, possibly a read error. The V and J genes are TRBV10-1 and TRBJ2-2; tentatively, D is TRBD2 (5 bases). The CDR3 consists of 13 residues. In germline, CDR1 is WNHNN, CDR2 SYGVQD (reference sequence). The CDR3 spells CASRAGNTGELFF. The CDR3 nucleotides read TGTGCGTCTCGGGCGGGGAACACCGGGGAGCTGTTTTTT.

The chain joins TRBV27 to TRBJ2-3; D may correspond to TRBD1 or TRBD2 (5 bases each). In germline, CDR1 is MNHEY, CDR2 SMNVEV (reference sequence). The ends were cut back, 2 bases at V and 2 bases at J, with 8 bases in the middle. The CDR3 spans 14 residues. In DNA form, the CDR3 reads TGTGCCAGCAGTTTAATGGGACCCACAGATACGCAGTATTTT. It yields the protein CASSLMGPTDTQYF.

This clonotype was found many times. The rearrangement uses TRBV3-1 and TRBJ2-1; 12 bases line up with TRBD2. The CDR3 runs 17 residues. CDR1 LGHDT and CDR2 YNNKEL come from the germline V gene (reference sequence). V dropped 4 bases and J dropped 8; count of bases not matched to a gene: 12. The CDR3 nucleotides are TGTGCCAGCAGCCGCAGACTAGCGGGGGCCCTTATGGATGAGCAGTTCTTC. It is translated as CASSRRLAGALMDEQFF.

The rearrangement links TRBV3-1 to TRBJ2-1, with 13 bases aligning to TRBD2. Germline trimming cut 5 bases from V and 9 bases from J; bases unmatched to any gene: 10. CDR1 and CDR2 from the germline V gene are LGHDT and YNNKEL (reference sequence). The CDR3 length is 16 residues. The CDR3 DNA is TGTGCCAGCAGCAAGACTAGCGGGAGGCCTGGAGGTGAGCAGTTCTTC. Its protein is CASSKTSGRPGGEQFF.

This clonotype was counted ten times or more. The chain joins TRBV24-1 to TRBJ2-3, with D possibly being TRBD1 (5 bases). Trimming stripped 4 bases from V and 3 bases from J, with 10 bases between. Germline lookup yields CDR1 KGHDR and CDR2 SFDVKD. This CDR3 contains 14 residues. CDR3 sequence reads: CATSDLYRTDTQYF. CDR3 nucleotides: TGTGCCACCAGTGACCTTTACAGGACAGATACGCAGTATTTT.

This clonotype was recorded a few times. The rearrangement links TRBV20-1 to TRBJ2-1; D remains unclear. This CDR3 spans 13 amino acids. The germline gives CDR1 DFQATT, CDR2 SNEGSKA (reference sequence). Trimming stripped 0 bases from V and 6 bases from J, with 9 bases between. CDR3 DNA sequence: TGCAGTGCTAGAGACCTTAGCTCCAATGAGCAGTTCTTC. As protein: CSARDLSSNEQFF.

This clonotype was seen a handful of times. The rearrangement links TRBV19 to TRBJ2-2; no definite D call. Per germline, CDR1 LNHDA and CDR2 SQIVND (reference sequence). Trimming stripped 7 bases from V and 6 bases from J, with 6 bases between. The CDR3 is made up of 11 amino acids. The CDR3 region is CASNTAGELFF. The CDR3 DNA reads TGTGCCAGTAATACAGCCGGGGAGCTGTTTTTT.

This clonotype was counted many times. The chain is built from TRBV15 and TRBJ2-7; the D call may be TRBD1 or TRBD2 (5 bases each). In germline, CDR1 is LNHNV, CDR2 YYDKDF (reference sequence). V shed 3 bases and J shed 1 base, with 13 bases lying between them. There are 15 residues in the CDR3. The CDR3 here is CATSSQRGGSYEQYV. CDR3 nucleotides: TGTGCCACCAGCAGCCAGAGGGGCGGTTCCTACGAGCAGTACGTC.

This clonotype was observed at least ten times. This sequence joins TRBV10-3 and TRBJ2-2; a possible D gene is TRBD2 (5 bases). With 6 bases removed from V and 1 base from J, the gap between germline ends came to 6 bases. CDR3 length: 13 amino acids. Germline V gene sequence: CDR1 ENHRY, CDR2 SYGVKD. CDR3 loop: CAISEGNTGELFF. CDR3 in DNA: TGTGCCATCAGCGAGGGGAACACCGGGGAGCTGTTTTTT.

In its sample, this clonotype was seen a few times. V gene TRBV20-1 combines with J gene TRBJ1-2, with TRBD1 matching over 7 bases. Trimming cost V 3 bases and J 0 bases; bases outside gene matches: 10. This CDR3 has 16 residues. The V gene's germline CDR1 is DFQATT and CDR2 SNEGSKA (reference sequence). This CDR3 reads CSASFPFTGANYGYTF. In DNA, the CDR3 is TGCAGTGCTAGCTTCCCTTTTACAGGGGCTAACTATGGCTACACCTTC.

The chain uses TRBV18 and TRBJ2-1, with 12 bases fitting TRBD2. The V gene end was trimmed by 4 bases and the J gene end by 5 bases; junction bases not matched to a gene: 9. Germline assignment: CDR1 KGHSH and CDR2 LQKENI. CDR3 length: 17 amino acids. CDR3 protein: CASSRELAGGRDNEQFF. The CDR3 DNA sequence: TGTGCCAGCTCACGTGAACTAGCGGGAGGCCGGGACAATGAGCAGTTCTTC. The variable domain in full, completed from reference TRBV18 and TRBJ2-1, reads NAGVMQNPRHLVRRRGQEARLRCSPMKGHSHVYWYRQLPEEGLKFMVYLQKENIIDESGMPKERFSAEFPKEGPSILRIQQVVRGDSAAYFCASSRELAGGRDNEQFFGPGTRLTVL.

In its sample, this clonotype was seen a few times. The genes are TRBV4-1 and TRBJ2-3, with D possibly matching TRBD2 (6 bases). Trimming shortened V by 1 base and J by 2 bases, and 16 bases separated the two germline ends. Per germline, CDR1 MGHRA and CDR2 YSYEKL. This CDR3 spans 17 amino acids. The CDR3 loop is CASSQAPRDFFTDTQYF. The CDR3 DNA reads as TGCGCCAGCAGCCAAGCGCCGCGGGATTTTTTCACAGATACGCAGTATTTT.

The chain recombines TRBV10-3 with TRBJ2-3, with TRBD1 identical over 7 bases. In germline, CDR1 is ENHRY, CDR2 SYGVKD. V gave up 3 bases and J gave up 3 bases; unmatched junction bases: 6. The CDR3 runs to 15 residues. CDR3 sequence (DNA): TGTGCCATCAGTGAAAACAGGGGTCGAACAGATACGCAGTATTTT. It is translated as CAISENRGRTDTQYF.